Presented here are 20 T cell receptor beta chains from one specimen sequenced in a study of T cell responses to AZD1222 COVID-19 vaccine. Generated by immunoSEQ multiplex PCR, the TCRdb table keeps only in-frame clones and is missing some. The sample gives tens of thousands of clones, nearly 90% of which show up once; 1% to 1.5% is in the top ten. The sequenced sample was peripheral blood, obtained 28 days after the second AZD1222 dose. These receptors were collected from an adult who received the AZD1222 COVID-19 vaccine.

The J gene is TRBJ1-2, the V gene TRBV23-1; 10 bases are a match to TRBD1. TRBV23-1 is known as an ORF, though its function is uncertain. V dropped 2 bases and J dropped 6; count of bases not matched to a gene: 12. The CDR3 spans 17 residues. The CDR3 loop is CASSQRSTGGGFDGYTF. In DNA, the CDR3 is TGCGCCAGCAGTCAACGGTCGACAGGGGGCGGCTTCGATGGCTACACCTTC.

The chain has TRBV7-8 and TRBJ2-3, with 7 bases lining up with TRBD1. V lost 7 bases and J lost 2; bases outside the gene matches: 9. Germline CDR1 reads SGHVS; CDR2 reads FQNEAQ. There are 15 residues in the CDR3. CDR3 nucleotides: TGTGCCAGCAATACAGGGGTCGGGACCACAGATACGCAGTATTTT. It specifies CASNTGVGTTDTQYF.

The chain carries TRBV19 and TRBJ2-1; 7 positions agree with TRBD2. This CDR3 has 20 residues. The junction had 24 bases not matched to a gene; V was cut back by 5 bases and J by 5 bases. The germline V gene has CDR1 LNHDA and CDR2 SQIVND (reference sequence). CDR3: CASSSQLASGAPARDNEQFF. The DNA for the CDR3 is TGTGCCAGTAGTTCTCAATTGGCTAGCGGAGCCCCTGCTCGGGACAATGAGCAGTTCTTC.

The chain joins TRBV30 to TRBJ1-5; D not certain. CDR1 and CDR2 (germline): GTSNPN, SVGIG (reference sequence). There are 13 residues in the CDR3. Deletions cut 1 base from V and 6 bases from J, with 10 bases between. This CDR3 is CAWSEGLGQPQHF. Here the CDR3 DNA reads TGTGCCTGGAGTGAAGGGCTTGGTCAGCCCCAGCATTTT.

V is TRBV4-1 and J is TRBJ1-3, with D perhaps TRBD1 (5 bases). Trimming stripped 4 bases from V and 0 bases from J, with 10 bases between. Germline CDR1 reads MGHRA; CDR2 reads YSYEKL. This CDR3 is 15 amino acids long. The CDR3 is CASSPQELSGNTIYF. The DNA for the CDR3 is TGCGCCAGCAGCCCACAGGAACTCTCTGGAAACACCATATATTTT.

This sequence joins TRBV25-1 and TRBJ1-2; D is possibly TRBD1 (6 bases). Germline lookup yields CDR1 MGHDK and CDR2 SYGVNS. This CDR3 has 14 amino acids. The V gene lost 1 base and the J gene lost 3 bases, with 9 bases spanning the gap. DNA for the CDR3: TGTGCCAGCAGTGAATCGGGGGGCTACTATGGCTACACCTTC. Encoded protein: CASSESGGYYGYTF.

The rearrangement uses TRBV7-8 and TRBJ1-5; D is uncertain. The germline V gene encodes CDR1 SGHVS and CDR2 FQNEAQ. The CDR3 is 16 amino acids. V lost 5 bases, J lost 5 bases, and 19 bases lay in between. DNA for the CDR3: TGTGCCAGCAGCCCGCATAACCGCCCGAGGGATCAGCCCCAGCATTTT. This codes for CASSPHNRPRDQPQHF.

This sequence joins TRBV2 and TRBJ2-2; D uncertain. Germline V lookup: CDR1 SNHLY, CDR2 FYNNEI. The V and J ends lost 2 bases and 8 bases respectively, with 12 bases between them. The CDR3 contains 14 residues. Here the CDR3 DNA reads TGTGCCAGCAGTGAAACAAACCTTATTGGGGAGCTGTTTTTT. Translated, it gives CASSETNLIGELFF.

This clone was recorded only once. The CDR3 sequence: CASSFRDGRGYTF. In nucleotides, the CDR3 is TGTGCCAGCAGCTTCCGGGACGGGAGAGGCTACACCTTC. This chain links TRBV7-6 with TRBJ1-2; TRBD1 might be the D (5 bases). There are 13 residues in the CDR3. The germline gives CDR1 SGHVS, CDR2 FNYEAQ. Trimming removed 3 bases from V and 8 bases from J, with 13 bases in between. Full variable domain (outside the CDR3, taken from reference TRBV7-6 and TRBJ1-2): GAGVSQSPRYKVTKRGQDVALRCDPISGHVSLYWYRQALGQGPEFLTYFNYEAQQDKSGLPNDRFSAERPEGSISTLTIQRTEQRDSAMYRCASSFRDGRGYTFGSGTRLTVV.

A single count supports this clone. V and J are TRBV4-2 and TRBJ2-1; no clear D. Germline V gene sequence: CDR1 LGHNA, CDR2 YNFKEQ. The length of the CDR3 is 11 residues. Trimming took off 4 bases at V and 10 bases at J, with 8 bases between the two ends. In DNA form, the CDR3 reads TGTGCCAGCAGCCGCTCGGAGGAGCAGTTCTTC. Translated, it gives CASSRSEEQFF.

The chain employs TRBV29-1 and TRBJ1-3; no firm D call. The V gene lost 4 bases and the J gene lost 0 bases, with 4 bases spanning the gap. Germline V gives CDR1 SQVTM, CDR2 ANQGSEA. The CDR3 sequence is 12 residues long. CDR3 protein: CSVVLSGNTIYF. CDR3 DNA sequence: TGCAGCGTTGTTCTCTCTGGAAACACCATATATTTT.

The chain has TRBV30 and TRBJ1-4, with a tentative D call TRBD1 (5 bases). V dropped 8 bases and J dropped 7 bases, with 14 bases sitting between them. Germline CDR1 and CDR2: GTSNPN and SVGIG (reference sequence). CDR3 length: 12 amino acids. The CDR3 coding sequence is TGTGCCGCTCAGGTTGGGGGTGAAAAACTGTTTTTT. It is translated as CAAQVGGEKLFF.

This sequence joins TRBV18 and TRBJ1-2; 9 nucleotides match TRBD1. Germline assignment: CDR1 KGHSH and CDR2 LQKENI. This CDR3 spans 15 amino acids. Trimming cost V 5 bases and J 8 bases; bases outside gene matches: 12. The DNA of the CDR3 is TGTGCCAGCTCAGAAACTACCGGGACAGGGAACGGCTACACCTTC. Translated: CASSETTGTGNGYTF.

The chain is built from TRBV12-3 or TRBV12-4 and TRBJ2-2, with TRBD1 identical over 7 bases. The CDR3 runs to 13 residues. Trimming took 5 bases from V and 6 from J; bases not matched to a gene: 3. CDR3 sequence: CASSPTGAGELFF. Written as DNA, the CDR3 is TGTGCCAGCAGTCCTACAGGGGCCGGGGAGCTGTTTTTT.

The rearrangement uses TRBV30 and TRBJ1-1; no definite D call. The CDR3 loop spans 13 amino acids. Between the trimmed V and J ends, which lost 2 bases and 5 bases, there was a span of 12 bases. Germline-derived CDR1 and CDR2 are GTSNPN and SVGIG (reference sequence). As DNA, the CDR3 is TGTGCCTGGAGTCGAATTGATAGTACTGAAGCTTTCTTT. Protein sequence: CAWSRIDSTEAFF.

The rearrangement links TRBV6-6 to TRBJ1-5; D uncertain. V was cut by 0 bases and J by 4 bases, with 7 bases left in between. CDR1 is MNHNY, CDR2 SVGAGI, per germline (reference sequence). This CDR3 region has 14 residues. CDR3 nucleotides: TGTGCCAGCAGTTACTCAAGGTCGAATCAGCCCCAGCATTTT. Protein: CASSYSRSNQPQHF.

This chain uses TRBV6-1 with TRBJ2-6; D gene unclear. Germline V gene sequence: CDR1 MNHNS, CDR2 SASEGT. This CDR3 has 17 amino acids. V lost 2 bases and J 2 bases, leaving 13 bases between the germline ends. CDR3 DNA: TGTGCCAGCAGTGAACAAGACCTGGCGGCTGGGGCCAACGTCCTGACTTTC. This translates into CASSEQDLAAGANVLTF.

The rearrangement joins TRBV25-1 to TRBJ2-1, with 7 bases identical to TRBD2. With V trimmed by 7 bases and J by 2 bases, 11 bases remained unmatched. CDR1 is MGHDK and CDR2 is SYGVNS in the germline V gene. This CDR3 spans 16 amino acids. The CDR3 sequence: CASKDGAGVAYNEQFF. CDR3 DNA sequence: TGTGCCAGCAAAGATGGGGCGGGAGTAGCCTACAATGAGCAGTTCTTC.

This clone was seen only once. This chain uses TRBV7-2 with TRBJ1-5; unclear D gene. Germline assignment: CDR1 SGHTA and CDR2 FQGNSA. The V and J ends lost 1 base and 6 bases respectively, with 10 bases between them. The CDR3 spans 14 residues. CDR3 in DNA: TGTGCCAGCAGCTTAGGTGGGGTCGGTCAGCCCCAGCATTTT. Encoded protein: CASSLGGVGQPQHF.

The rearrangement uses TRBV6-1 and TRBJ1-1; D uncertain. This CDR3 spans 12 amino acids. The V and J ends lost 2 bases and 5 bases respectively, with 6 bases between them. CDR1 is MNHNS, CDR2 SASEGT, per germline. This CDR3 reads CASSETRTEAFF. The CDR3 coding sequence is TGTGCCAGCAGTGAAACCCGAACTGAAGCTTTCTTT.